This T cell receptor beta chain was captured by sequencing in a study of blood T cell repertoires in COVID-19 (dated by TCRdb to about 2020). Turning to the overall study: Samples covering the acute and convalescent phases of COVID-19 were provided by collaborators in the United States, Italy and Spain. The prospective study material was composed of cDNA or gDNA derived from T cells, B-cell-depleted T cells, or PBMCs. Subjects who had been exposed to COVID-19, were actively infected with it, or had recovered from it provided the deeply sampled blood TCRbeta repertoires that made up the dataset. The repertoires were released in a freely available public database intended as a resource for research on the immune response to SARS-CoV-2. The samples were drawn from two sources: the first 160 participants of the ongoing ImmuneRACE study, and fewer than 1,500 subjects contributed by 6 global collaborators. The sample metadata nearly always contained a de-identified subject ID, COVID-19 status, age in years and sex. HLA class I and class II types, where available, came from metadata supplied by the sample provider rather than from assay-based typing. The study at large found these results: Clinical and demographic metadata were provided uncurated, with the amount varying by source and participant.

The immunoSEQ Assay, a bias-controlled multiplex PCR, was used to amplify TCRbeta CDR3 regions from genomic DNA. The source study handled its data this way. Nucleated cell counts per sample were estimated from amplification of reference gene primers within the assay. To quantify the absolute abundance of each unique TCRbeta CDR3 rearrangement, sequence reads were collapsed and filtered. Productive Simpson clonality was computed per sample as the square root of Simpson's diversity index over productive rearrangements. TCRdb obtained this table from immuneACCESS and retained in-frame rearrangements with V and J assigned. These tables miss some clones; where compared with another copy, unresolved V genes account for less than half of the shortfall, and the remainder is unexplained. The V and J calls and clone size are taken from that table; D and trimming were inferred from the DNA. This sample comprises some 230,000 clones, 84% of them detected only once. The ten most abundant clones make up 2.3% of the sample.

On this clone itself: Its specific antigen is unknown. No per-base quality is available; no much larger clone lies one base away.

The collaborating institutions used their own protocols to collect whole blood in K2EDTA tubes. For TCRbeta analysis, collaborator samples were shipped as frozen whole blood, as isolated PBMCs, or as DNA extracted from either sample type. CDR1 and CDR2, looked up from the germline V gene, are MNHEY and SVGEGT. The CDR3 holds 14 amino acids from the cysteine to the phenylalanine. Only the CDR3 part of the read is kept: 42 bases, read in frame from the first base. Between the V and J ends, shortened by 7 bases and 0 bases respectively, the junction contains 10 bases. This clonotype was obtained from a woman aged 60-70 years with acute or convalescent COVID-19. Material: peripheral blood. The chain uses TRBV6-2 or TRBV6-3 and TRBJ1-3, with the D segment identity uncertain. CDR3 sequence: CASTPGSSGNTIYF. The base sequence is TGTGCCAGCACCCCCGGGAGCTCTGGAAACACCATATATTTT.